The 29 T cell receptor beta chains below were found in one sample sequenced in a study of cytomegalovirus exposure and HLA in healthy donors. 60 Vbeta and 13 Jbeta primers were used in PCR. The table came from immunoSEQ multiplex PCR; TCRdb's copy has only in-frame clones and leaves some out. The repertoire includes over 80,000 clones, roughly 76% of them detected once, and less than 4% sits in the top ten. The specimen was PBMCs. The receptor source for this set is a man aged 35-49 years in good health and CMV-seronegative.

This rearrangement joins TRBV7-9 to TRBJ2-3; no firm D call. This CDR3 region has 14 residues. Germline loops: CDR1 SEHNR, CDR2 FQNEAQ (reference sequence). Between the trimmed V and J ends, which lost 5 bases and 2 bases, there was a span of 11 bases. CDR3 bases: TGTGCCAGCAGCCCACTCAAGCCCACAGATACGCAGTATTTT. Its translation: CASSPLKPTDTQYF.

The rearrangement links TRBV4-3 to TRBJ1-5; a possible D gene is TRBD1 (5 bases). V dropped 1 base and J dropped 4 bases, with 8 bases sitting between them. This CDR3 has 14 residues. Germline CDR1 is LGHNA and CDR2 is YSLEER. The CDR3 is CASSQAYRNQPQHF. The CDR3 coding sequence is TGCGCCAGCAGCCAAGCTTACAGGAATCAGCCCCAGCATTTT.

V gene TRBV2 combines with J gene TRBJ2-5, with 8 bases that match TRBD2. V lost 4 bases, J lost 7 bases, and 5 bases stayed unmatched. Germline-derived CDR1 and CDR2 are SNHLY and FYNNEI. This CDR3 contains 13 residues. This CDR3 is CASSVLAGGTQYF. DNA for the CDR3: TGTGCCAGCAGTGTTCTGGCGGGGGGGACCCAGTACTTC.

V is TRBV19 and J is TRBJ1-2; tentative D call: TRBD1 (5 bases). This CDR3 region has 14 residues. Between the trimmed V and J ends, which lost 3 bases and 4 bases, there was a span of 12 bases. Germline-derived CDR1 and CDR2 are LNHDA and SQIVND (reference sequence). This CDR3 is CASSILGRGYGYTF. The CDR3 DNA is TGTGCCAGTAGTATCCTGGGGCGCGGCTATGGCTACACCTTC.

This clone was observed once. CDR3 coding DNA: TGTGCCAGCAGCGTAGCTATACTAGCGGGGGTTAGTACGCAGTATTTT. Translated: CASSVAILAGVSTQYF. V gene TRBV9 combines with J gene TRBJ2-3; 11 positions match TRBD2. Per germline, CDR1 SGDLS and CDR2 YYNGEE. The CDR3 has 16 residues. The trim removed 0 bases at V and 8 bases at J, leaving 8 bases unmatched. The variable domain in full, completed from reference TRBV9 and TRBJ2-3, reads DSGVTQTPKHLITATGQRVTLRCSPRSGDLSVYWYQQSLDQGLQFLIQYYNGEERAKGNILERFSAQQFPDLHSELNLSSLELGDSALYFCASSVAILAGVSTQYFGPGTRLTVL.

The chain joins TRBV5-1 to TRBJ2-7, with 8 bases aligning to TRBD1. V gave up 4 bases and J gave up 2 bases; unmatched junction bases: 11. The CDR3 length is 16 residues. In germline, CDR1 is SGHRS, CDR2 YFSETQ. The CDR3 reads CASSGGQAALPYEQYF. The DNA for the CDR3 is TGCGCCAGCAGCGGGGGACAGGCAGCACTACCCTACGAGCAGTACTTC.

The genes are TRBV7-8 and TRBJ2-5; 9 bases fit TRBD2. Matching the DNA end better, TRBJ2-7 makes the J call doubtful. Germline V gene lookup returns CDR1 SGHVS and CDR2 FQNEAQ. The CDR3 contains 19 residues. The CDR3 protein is CASRTYLGLAGRLGYEQYF. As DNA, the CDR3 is TGTGCCAGCAGAACATACCTGGGGCTAGCGGGGCGGTTAGGCTACGAGCAGTACTTC.

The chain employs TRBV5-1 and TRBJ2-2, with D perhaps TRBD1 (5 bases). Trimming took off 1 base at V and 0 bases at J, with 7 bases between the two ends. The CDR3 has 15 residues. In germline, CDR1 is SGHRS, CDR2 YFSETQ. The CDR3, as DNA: TGCGCCAGCAGCTTGCCCAGGGCGAACACCGGGGAGCTGTTTTTT. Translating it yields CASSLPRANTGELFF.

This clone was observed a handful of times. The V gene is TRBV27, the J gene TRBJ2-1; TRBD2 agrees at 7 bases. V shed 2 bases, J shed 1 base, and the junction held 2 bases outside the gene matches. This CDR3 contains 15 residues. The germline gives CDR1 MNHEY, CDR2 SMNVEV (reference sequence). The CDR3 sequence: CASSLGRGSYNEQFF. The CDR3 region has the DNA TGTGCCAGCAGTTTAGGGCGGGGGTCCTACAATGAGCAGTTCTTC.

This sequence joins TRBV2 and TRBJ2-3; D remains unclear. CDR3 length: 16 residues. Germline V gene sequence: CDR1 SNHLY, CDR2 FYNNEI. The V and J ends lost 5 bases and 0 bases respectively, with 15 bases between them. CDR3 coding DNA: TGTGCCAGCAGTTACTCCCACTCACGAAGCACAGATACGCAGTATTTT. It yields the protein CASSYSHSRSTDTQYF.

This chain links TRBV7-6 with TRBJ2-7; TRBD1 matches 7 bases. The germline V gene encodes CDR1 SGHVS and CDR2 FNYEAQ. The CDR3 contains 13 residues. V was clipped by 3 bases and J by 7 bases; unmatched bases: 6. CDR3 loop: CASSFTGTDEQYF. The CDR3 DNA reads TGTGCCAGCAGCTTTACCGGGACAGATGAGCAGTACTTC.

The CDR3 nucleotides are TGCGCCAGCAGCCAAGGGCACGATAATTCACCCCTCCACTTT. It translates to CASSQGHDNSPLHF. This chain joins TRBV4-3 and TRBJ1-6; D is unresolved. Trimming stripped 1 base from V and 5 bases from J, with 6 bases between. The CDR3 length is 14 residues. Germline V lookup: CDR1 LGHNA, CDR2 YSLEER.

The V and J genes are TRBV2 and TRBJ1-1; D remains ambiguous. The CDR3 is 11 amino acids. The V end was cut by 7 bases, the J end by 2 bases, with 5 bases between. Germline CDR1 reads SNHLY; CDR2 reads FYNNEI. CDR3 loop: CASTYNTEAFF. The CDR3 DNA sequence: TGTGCCAGCACCTACAACACTGAAGCTTTCTTT. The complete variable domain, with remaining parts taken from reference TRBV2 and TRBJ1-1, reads EPEVTQTPSHQVTQMGQEVILRCVPISNHLYFYWYRQILGQKVEFLVSFYNNEISEKSEIFDDQFSVERPDGSNFTLKIRSTKLEDSAMYFCASTYNTEAFFGQGTRLTVV.

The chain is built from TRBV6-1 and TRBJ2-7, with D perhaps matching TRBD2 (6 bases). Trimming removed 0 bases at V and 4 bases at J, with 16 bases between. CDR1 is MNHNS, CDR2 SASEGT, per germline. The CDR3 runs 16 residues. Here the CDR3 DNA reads TGTGCCAGCAGTGAAGCTCTCGGTGGGGGGTTTTACGAGCAGTACTTC. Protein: CASSEALGGGFYEQYF.

This CDR3 is CASSLGQASGNTIYF. Written as DNA, the CDR3 is TGTGCCAGCAGCCTCGGACAGGCCTCTGGAAACACCATATATTTT. The chain employs TRBV11-3 and TRBJ1-3; TRBD1 aligns across 7 bases. This CDR3 is 15 amino acids long. The V gene's germline CDR1 is SGHNT and CDR2 YENEEA. V gave up 5 bases and J gave up 0 bases; unmatched junction bases: 4.

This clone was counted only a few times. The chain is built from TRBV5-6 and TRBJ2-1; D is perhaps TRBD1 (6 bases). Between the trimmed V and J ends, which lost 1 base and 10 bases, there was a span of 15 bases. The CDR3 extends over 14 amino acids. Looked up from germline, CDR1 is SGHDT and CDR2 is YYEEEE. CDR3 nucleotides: TGTGCCAGCAGCTTGAGGGCAGGGACATTGGAGCAGTTCTTC. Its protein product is CASSLRAGTLEQFF.

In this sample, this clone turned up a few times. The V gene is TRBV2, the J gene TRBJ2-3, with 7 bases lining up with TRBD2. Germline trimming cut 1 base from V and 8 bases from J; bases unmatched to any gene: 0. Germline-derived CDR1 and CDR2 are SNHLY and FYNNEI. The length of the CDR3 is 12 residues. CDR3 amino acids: CASSEVAGTQYF. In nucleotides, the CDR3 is TGTGCCAGCAGTGAAGTAGCGGGTACGCAGTATTTT.

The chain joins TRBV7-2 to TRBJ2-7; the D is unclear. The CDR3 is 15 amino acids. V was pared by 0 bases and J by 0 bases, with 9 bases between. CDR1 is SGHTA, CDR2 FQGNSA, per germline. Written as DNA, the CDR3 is TGTGCCAGCAGCTTAGCGGGCACGTACTCCTACGAGCAGTACTTC. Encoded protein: CASSLAGTYSYEQYF.

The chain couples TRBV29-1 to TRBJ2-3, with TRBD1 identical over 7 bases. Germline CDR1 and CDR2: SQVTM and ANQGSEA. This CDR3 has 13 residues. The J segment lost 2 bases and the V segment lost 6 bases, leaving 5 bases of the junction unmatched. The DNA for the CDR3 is TGCAGCGTACAGGGACAGAACACAGATACGCAGTATTTT. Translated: CSVQGQNTDTQYF.

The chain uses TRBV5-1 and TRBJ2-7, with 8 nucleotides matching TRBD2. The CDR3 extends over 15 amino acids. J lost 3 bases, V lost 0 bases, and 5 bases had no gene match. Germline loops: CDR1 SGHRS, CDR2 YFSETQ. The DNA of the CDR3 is TGCGCCAGCAGCTTGGCAGCGGGGGTGGGCTACGAGCAGTACTTC. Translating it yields CASSLAAGVGYEQYF.

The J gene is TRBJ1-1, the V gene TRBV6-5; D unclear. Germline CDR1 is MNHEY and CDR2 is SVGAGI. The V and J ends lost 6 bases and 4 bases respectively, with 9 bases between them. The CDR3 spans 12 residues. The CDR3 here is CASSAEGTEAFF. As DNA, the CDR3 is TGTGCCAGCAGCGCGGAGGGCACTGAAGCTTTCTTT.

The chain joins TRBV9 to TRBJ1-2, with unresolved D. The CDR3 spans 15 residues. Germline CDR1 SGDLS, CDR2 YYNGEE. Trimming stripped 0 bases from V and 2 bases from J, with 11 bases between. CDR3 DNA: TGTGCCAGCAGCGTAGGTGCCGGCGGGAACTATGGCTACACCTTC. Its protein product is CASSVGAGGNYGYTF.

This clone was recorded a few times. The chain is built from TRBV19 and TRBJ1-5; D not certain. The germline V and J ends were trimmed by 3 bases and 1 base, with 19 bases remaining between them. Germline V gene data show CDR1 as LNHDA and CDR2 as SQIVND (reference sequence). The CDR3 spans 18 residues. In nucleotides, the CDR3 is TGTGCCAGTAGTATCCCCCCGTTTAGTGTCTCGAGCAATCAGCCCCAGCATTTT. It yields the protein CASSIPPFSVSSNQPQHF.

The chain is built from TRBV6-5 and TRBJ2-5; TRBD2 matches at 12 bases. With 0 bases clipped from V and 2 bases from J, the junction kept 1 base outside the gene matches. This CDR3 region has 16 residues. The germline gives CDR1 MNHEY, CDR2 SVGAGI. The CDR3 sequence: CASSYSGTSGQETQYF. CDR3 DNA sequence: TGTGCCAGCAGTTACTCGGGGACTAGCGGGCAAGAGACCCAGTACTTC.

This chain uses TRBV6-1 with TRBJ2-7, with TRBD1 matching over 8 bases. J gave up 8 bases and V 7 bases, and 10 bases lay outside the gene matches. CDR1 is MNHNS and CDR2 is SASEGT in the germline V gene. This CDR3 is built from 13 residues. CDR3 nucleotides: TGTGCCAGCACACAACAGGGGGAAGTGAAGCAGTACTTC. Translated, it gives CASTQQGEVKQYF.

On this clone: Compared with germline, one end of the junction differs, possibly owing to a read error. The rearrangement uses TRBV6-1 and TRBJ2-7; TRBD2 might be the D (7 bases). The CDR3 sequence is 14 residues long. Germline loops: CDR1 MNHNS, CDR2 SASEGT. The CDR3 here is CAGSPWGGTYEQYF. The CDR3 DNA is TGTGCCGGCAGCCCATGGGGGGGCACCTACGAGCAGTACTTC.

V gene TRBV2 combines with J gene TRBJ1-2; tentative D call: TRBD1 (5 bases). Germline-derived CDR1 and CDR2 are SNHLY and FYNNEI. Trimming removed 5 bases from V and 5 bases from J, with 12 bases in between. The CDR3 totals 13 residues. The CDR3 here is CASSIRAGYGYTF. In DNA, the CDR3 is TGTGCCAGCAGTATCAGGGCAGGGTATGGCTACACCTTC.

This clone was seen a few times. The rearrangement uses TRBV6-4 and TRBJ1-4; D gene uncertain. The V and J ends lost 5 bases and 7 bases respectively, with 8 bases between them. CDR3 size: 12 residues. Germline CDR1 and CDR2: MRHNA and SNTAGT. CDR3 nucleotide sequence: TGTGCCAGCAGTCACGGTGCTGAAAAACTGTTTTTT. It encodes CASSHGAEKLFF.

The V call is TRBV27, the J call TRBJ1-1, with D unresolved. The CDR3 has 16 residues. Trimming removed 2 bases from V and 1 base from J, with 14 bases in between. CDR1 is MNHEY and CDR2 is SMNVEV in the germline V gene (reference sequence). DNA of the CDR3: TGTGCCAGCAGTTTAAATGGGCTGGCAGGGAACACTGAAGCTTTCTTT. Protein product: CASSLNGLAGNTEAFF.